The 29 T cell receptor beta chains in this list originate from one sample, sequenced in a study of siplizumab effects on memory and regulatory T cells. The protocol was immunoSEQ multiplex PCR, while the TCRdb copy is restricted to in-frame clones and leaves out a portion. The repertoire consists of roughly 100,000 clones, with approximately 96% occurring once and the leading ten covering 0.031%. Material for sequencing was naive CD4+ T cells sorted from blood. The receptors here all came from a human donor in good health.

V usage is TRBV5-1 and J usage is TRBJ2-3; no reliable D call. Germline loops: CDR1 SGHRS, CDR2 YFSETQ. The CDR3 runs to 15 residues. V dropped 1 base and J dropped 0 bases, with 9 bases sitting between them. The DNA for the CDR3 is TGCGCCAGCAGCTTGTTACCACTAAGCACAGATACGCAGTATTTT. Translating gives CASSLLPLSTDTQYF.

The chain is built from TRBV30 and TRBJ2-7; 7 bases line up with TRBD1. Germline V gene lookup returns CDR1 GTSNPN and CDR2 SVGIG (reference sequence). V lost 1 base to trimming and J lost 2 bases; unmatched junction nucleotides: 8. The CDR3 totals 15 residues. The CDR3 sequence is CAWSAGTDNTYEQYF. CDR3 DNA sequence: TGTGCCTGGAGTGCGGGGACAGACAATACCTACGAGCAGTACTTC.

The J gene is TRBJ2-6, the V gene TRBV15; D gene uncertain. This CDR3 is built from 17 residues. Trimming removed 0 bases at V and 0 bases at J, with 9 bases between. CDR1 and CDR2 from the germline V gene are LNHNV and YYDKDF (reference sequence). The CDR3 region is CATSRDSTISGANVLTF. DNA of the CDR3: TGTGCCACCAGCAGAGATAGTACCATCTCTGGGGCCAACGTCCTGACTTTC.

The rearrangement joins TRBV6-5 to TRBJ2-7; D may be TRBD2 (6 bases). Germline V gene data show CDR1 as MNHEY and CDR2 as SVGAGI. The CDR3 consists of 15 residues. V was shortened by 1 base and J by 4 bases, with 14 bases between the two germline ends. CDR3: CASSYLQPGVYEQYF. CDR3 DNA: TGTGCCAGCAGTTACTTGCAGCCGGGGGTATACGAGCAGTACTTC.

DNA for the CDR3: TGTGCCAGCTCACGACAGGGGGCGAACACTGAAGCTTTCTTT. Protein sequence: CASSRQGANTEAFF. The chain joins TRBV18 to TRBJ1-1; 10 bases match TRBD1. With 4 bases clipped from V and 1 base from J, the junction kept 0 bases outside the gene matches. CDR3 length equals 14 residues. The germline V gene encodes CDR1 KGHSH and CDR2 LQKENI. The variable domain in full, with the rest retrieved from reference TRBV18 and TRBJ1-1, is NAGVMQNPRHLVRRRGQEARLRCSPMKGHSHVYWYRQLPEEGLKFMVYLQKENIIDESGMPKERFSAEFPKEGPSILRIQQVVRGDSAAYFCASSRQGANTEAFFGQGTRLTVV.

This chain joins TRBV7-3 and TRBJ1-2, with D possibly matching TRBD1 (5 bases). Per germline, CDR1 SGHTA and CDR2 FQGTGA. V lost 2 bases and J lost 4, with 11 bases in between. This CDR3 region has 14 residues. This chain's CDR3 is CASSLGGVGYGYTF. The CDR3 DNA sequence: TGTGCCAGCAGCTTAGGGGGTGTGGGCTATGGCTACACCTTC.

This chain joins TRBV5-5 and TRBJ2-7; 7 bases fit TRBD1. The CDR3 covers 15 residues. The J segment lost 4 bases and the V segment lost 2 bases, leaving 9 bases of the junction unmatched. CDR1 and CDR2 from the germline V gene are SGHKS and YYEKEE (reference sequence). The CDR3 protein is CASSLLTGLGYEQYF. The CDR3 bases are TGTGCCAGCAGCTTATTGACAGGGTTAGGATACGAGCAGTACTTC. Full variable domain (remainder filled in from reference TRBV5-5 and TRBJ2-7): DAGVTQSPTHLIKTRGQQVTLRCSPISGHKSVSWYQQVLGQGPQFIFQYYEKEERGRGNFPDRFSARQFPNYSSELNVNALLLGDSALYLCASSLLTGLGYEQYFGPGTRLTVT.

The CDR3 reads CASSLSGANVLTF. In nucleotides, the CDR3 is TGTGCCAGCAGCTTATCTGGGGCCAACGTCCTGACTTTC. The J gene is TRBJ2-6, the V gene TRBV11-3; D call uncertain. Germline V gene sequence: CDR1 SGHNT, CDR2 YENEEA. V lost 2 bases and J lost 1, with 0 bases in between. CDR3 size: 13 residues.

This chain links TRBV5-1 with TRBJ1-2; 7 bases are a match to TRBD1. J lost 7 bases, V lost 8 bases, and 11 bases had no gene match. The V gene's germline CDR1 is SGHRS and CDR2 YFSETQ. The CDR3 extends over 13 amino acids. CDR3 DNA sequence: TGCGCCAGACCCAATAGACAGGGTAGTGGCTACACCTTC. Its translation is CARPNRQGSGYTF.

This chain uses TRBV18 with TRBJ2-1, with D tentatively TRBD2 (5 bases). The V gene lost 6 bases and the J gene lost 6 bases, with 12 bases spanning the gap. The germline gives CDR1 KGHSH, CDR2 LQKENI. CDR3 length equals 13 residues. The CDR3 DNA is TGTGCCAGCTCCCCGCTAGCTCTCAATGAGCAGTTCTTC. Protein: CASSPLALNEQFF.

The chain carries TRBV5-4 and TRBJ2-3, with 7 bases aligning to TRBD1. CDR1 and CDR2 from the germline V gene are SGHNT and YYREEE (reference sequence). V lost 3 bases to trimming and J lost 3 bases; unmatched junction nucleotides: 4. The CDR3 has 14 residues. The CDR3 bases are TGTGCCAGCAGCTACAGGGGTGGTACAGATACGCAGTATTTT. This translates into CASSYRGGTDTQYF.

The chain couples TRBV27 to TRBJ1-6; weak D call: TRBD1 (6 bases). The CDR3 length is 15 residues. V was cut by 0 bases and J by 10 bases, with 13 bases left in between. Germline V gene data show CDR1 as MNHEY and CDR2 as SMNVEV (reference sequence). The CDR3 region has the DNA TGTGCCAGCAGTTTATCCCTGACAGGTTCCTCACCCCTCCACTTT. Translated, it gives CASSLSLTGSSPLHF.

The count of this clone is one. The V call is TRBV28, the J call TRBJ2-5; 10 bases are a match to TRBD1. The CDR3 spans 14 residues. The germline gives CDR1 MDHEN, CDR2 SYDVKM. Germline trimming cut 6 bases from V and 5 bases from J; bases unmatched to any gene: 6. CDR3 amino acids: CASSWDRGRETQYF. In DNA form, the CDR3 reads TGTGCCAGCAGCTGGGACAGGGGACGCGAGACCCAGTACTTC.

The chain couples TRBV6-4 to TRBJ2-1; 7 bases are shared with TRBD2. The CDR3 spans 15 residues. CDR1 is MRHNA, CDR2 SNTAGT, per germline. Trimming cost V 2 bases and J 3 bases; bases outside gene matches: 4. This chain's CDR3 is CASSDGRGSYNEQFF. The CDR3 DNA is TGTGCCAGCAGTGACGGGCGGGGGAGCTACAATGAGCAGTTCTTC.

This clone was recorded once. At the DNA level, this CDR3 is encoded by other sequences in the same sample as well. The chain's CDR3 is CASSLGQGGYEQYF. CDR3 coding DNA: TGTGCCAGCAGCTTAGGACAGGGGGGGTACGAGCAGTACTTC. This chain connects TRBV7-2 to TRBJ2-7, with TRBD1 matching over 9 bases. Trimming cost V 1 base and J 4 bases; bases outside gene matches: 2. CDR1 SGHTA and CDR2 FQGNSA come from the germline V gene. There are 14 residues in the CDR3. The full variable domain, completed using reference TRBV7-2 and TRBJ2-7, is GAGVSQSPSNKVTEKGKDVELRCDPISGHTALYWYRQSLGQGLEFLIYFQGNSAPDKSGLPSDRFSAERTGGSVSTLTIQRTQQEDSAVYLCASSLGQGGYEQYFGPGTRLTVT.

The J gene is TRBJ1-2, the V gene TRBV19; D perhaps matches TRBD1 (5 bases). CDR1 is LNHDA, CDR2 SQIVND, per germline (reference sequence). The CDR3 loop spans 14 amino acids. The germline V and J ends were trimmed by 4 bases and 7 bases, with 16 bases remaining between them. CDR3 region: CASSTTGTSGGYTF. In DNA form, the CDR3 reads TGTGCCAGTAGTACGACCGGGACCTCGGGTGGCTACACCTTC.

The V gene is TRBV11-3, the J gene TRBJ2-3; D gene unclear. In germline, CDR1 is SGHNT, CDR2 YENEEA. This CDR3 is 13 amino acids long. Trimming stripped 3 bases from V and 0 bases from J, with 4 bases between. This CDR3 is CASSFSSTDTQYF. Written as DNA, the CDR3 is TGTGCCAGCAGCTTTTCTAGCACAGATACGCAGTATTTT.

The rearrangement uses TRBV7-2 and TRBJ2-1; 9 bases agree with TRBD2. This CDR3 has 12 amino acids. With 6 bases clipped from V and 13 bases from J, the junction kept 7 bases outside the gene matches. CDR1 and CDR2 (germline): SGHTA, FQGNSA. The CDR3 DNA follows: TGTGCCAGCAGTTACAGCGGGACTAGCCAGTTCTTC. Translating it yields CASSYSGTSQFF.

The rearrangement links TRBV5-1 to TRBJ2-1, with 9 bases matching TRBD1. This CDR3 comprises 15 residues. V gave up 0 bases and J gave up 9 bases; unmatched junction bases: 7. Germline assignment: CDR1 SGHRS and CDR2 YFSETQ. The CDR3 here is CASSLAGQGKFEQFF. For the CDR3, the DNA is TGCGCCAGCAGCTTGGCCGGACAGGGGAAGTTTGAGCAGTTCTTC. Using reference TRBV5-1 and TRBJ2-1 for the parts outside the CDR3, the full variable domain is KAGVTQTPRYLIKTRGQQVTLSCSPISGHRSVSWYQQTPGQGLQFLFEYFSETQRNKGNFPGRFSGRQFSNSRSEMNVSTLELGDSALYLCASSLAGQGKFEQFFGPGTRLTVL.

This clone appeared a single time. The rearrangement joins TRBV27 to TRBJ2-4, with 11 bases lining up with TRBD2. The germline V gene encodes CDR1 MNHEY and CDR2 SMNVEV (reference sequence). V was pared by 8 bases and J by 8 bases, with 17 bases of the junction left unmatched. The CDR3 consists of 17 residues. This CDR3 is CASALSGGALAGDIQYF. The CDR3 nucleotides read TGTGCCAGCGCCCTTAGCGGGGGGGCTCTGGCGGGTGACATTCAGTACTTC.

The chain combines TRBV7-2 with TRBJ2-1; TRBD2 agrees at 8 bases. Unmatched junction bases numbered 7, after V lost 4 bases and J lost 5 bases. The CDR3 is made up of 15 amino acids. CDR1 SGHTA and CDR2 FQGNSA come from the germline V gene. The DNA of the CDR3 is TGTGCCAGCAGCTCAACTAGCGGCTACAACAATGAGCAGTTCTTC. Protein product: CASSSTSGYNNEQFF.

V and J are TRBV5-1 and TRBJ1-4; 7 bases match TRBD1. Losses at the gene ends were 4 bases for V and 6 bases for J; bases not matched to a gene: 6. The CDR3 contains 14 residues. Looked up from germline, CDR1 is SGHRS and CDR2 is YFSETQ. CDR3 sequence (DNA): TGCGCCAGCAGCAACCCAGGGGGAGATGAAAAACTGTTTTTT. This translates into CASSNPGGDEKLFF.

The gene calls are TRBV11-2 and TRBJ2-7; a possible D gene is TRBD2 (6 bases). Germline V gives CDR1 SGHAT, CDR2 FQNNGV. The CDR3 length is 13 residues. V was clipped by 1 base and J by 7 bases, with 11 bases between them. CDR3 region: CASSLGGRGEQYF. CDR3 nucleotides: TGTGCCAGCAGCTTAGGAGGCCGGGGGGAGCAGTACTTC.

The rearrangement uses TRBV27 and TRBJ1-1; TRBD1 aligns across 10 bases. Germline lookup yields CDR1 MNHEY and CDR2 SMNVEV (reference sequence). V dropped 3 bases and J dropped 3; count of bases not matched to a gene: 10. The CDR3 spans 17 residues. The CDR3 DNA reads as TGTGCCAGCAGTTTTGGGTTTGGGACAGGGGAGGACACTGAAGCTTTCTTT. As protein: CASSFGFGTGEDTEAFF.

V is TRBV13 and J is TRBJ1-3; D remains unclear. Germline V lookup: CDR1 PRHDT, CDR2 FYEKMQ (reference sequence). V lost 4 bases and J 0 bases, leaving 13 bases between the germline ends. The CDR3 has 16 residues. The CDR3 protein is CASSSKPELSGNTIYF. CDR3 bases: TGTGCCAGCAGCTCCAAACCGGAGCTCTCTGGAAACACCATATATTTT.

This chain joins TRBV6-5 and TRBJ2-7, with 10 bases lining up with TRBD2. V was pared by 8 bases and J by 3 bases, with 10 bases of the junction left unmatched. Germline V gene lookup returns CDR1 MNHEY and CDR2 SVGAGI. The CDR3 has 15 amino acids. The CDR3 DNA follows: TGTGCCAGCTACGAGCGGGGGGGATTCGGCTACGAGCAGTACTTC. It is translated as CASYERGGFGYEQYF.

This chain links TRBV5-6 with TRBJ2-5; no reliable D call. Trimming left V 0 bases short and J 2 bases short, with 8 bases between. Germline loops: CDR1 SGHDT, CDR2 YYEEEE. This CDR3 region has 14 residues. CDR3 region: CASSLDRGQETQYF. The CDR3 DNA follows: TGTGCCAGCAGCTTGGATCGTGGGCAAGAGACCCAGTACTTC.

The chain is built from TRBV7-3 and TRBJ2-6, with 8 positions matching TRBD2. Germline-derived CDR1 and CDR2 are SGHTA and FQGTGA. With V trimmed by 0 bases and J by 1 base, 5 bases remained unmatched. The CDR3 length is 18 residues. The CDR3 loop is CASSLTSSGTSGANVLTF. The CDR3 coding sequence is TGTGCCAGCAGCTTAACGAGTAGCGGGACGTCTGGGGCCAACGTCCTGACTTTC.

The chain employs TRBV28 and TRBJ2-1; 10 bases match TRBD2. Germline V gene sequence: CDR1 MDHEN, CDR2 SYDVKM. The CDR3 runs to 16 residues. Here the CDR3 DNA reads TGTGCGATCCGAATTAGCGGGGGGAGCTCCTACAATGAGCAGTTCTTC. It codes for CAIRISGGSSYNEQFF.